The 25 T cell receptor beta chains below all came from one sample that was sequenced in a study of technical replicates of blood from a handful of donors. The assay was immunoSEQ multiplex PCR, and TCRdb's table has in-frame clones only and misses some. This table has approximately 73,000 clones, approximately 91% appearing once. Input material: T cells isolated from PBMCs. The source of these receptors is a human donor in good health.

The chain is built from TRBV6-1 and TRBJ2-5; maybe TRBD2 (5 bases). Germline values: CDR1 MNHNS, CDR2 SASEGT. V was clipped by 1 base and J by 5 bases, with 23 bases between them. The CDR3 extends over 18 amino acids. This CDR3 reads CASSEVTMWTEEWETQYF. The CDR3 DNA is TGTGCCAGCAGTGAAGTTACTATGTGGACGGAGGAGTGGGAGACCCAGTACTTC.

This clone was seen just once. The chain carries TRBV11-2 and TRBJ2-3; the D is unclear. Germline V gene sequence: CDR1 SGHAT, CDR2 FQNNGV. V was pared by 2 bases and J by 3 bases, with 9 bases between. This CDR3 is built from 14 residues. The CDR3 nucleotides are TGTGCCAGCAGCTTATCCACTATTACAGATACGCAGTATTTT. Translated: CASSLSTITDTQYF.

The chain joins TRBV13 to TRBJ2-7; the D gene is possibly TRBD2 (6 bases). Germline V CDR1 and CDR2: PRHDT, FYEKMQ (reference sequence). V dropped 3 bases and J dropped 0 bases, with 9 bases sitting between them. This CDR3 is built from 14 residues. CDR3 protein: CASSLGGFSYEQYF. The CDR3 region has the DNA TGTGCCAGCAGCTTGGGGGGATTCTCCTACGAGCAGTACTTC.

The chain carries TRBV9 and TRBJ2-7; 11 bases agree with TRBD2. V was clipped by 0 bases and J by 3 bases; unmatched bases: 5. Germline V CDR1 and CDR2: SGDLS, YYNGEE. The CDR3 covers 16 residues. The DNA of the CDR3 is TGTGCCAGCAGCGTAGGACTAGCGGGATCCTACTACGAGCAGTACTTC. Protein sequence: CASSVGLAGSYYEQYF.

The chain links TRBV5-6 to TRBJ1-4; possible D gene TRBD1, 5 bases. The CDR3 loop spans 14 amino acids. Germline loops: CDR1 SGHDT, CDR2 YYEEEE. The germline V and J ends were trimmed by 2 bases and 7 bases, with 12 bases remaining between them. The CDR3 loop reads CASSFGRGGEKLFF. The DNA of the CDR3 is TGTGCCAGCAGCTTCGGGAGGGGAGGTGAAAAACTGTTTTTT.

The chain has TRBV28 and TRBJ1-1; perhaps TRBD1 as D (6 bases). Germline assignment: CDR1 MDHEN and CDR2 SYDVKM. V was pared by 5 bases and J by 6 bases, with 19 bases between. The CDR3 covers 15 residues. CDR3 loop: CASSLLATGPPEAFF. The CDR3 DNA is TGTGCCAGCAGTCTACTGGCAACAGGGCCCCCTGAAGCTTTCTTT.

The V call is TRBV4-3, the J call TRBJ1-1; the match to TRBD1 covers 9 bases. Losses at the gene ends were 3 bases for V and 6 bases for J; bases not matched to a gene: 8. Germline CDR1 and CDR2: LGHNA and YSLEER. The CDR3 has 15 amino acids. The CDR3 sequence: CASSQLTGGGSEAFF. Written as DNA, the CDR3 is TGCGCCAGCAGCCAGCTCACAGGGGGCGGTTCTGAAGCTTTCTTT.

The chain has TRBV9 and TRBJ2-3; 12 bases fit TRBD2. The CDR3 is made up of 15 amino acids. V lost 2 bases and J lost 4; bases outside the gene matches: 2. Germline V lookup: CDR1 SGDLS, CDR2 YYNGEE. Here the CDR3 DNA reads TGTGCCAGCAGCGTTCCTAGCGGGAGGGCAGATACGCAGTATTTT. Protein: CASSVPSGRADTQYF.

This clone was recorded only once. V gene TRBV7-9 combines with J gene TRBJ2-1; D not resolved. CDR1 is SEHNR and CDR2 is FQNEAQ in the germline V gene (reference sequence). V was cut by 1 base and J by 0 bases, with 13 bases left in between. This CDR3 contains 17 residues. The CDR3 loop reads CASSLGALLSSYNEQFF. For the CDR3, the DNA is TGTGCCAGCAGCTTAGGTGCGTTGTTAAGCTCCTACAATGAGCAGTTCTTC.

The chain carries TRBV9 and TRBJ1-1, with D possibly being TRBD1 (5 bases). CDR3 length: 16 residues. Germline CDR1 and CDR2: SGDLS and YYNGEE. V was cut by 0 bases and J by 0 bases, with 12 bases left in between. The CDR3 region has the DNA TGTGCCAGCAGCGTAGATTATGGGGCGATGAACACTGAAGCTTTCTTT. This encodes CASSVDYGAMNTEAFF.

V gene TRBV5-1 combines with J gene TRBJ2-7; D possibly corresponds to TRBD1 (5 bases). The CDR3 extends over 13 amino acids. Trimming removed 8 bases from V and 0 bases from J, with 12 bases in between. Germline CDR1 reads SGHRS; CDR2 reads YFSETQ. CDR3 nucleotide sequence: TGCGCCAGTCGAAAAACAGGCTCCTACGAGCAGTACTTC. Translating gives CASRKTGSYEQYF.

This chain connects TRBV28 to TRBJ2-5; D is unclear. The CDR3 runs to 10 residues. The germline CDR1 and CDR2 sequences are MDHEN and SYDVKM. The CDR3 spells CGEPGETQYF. The CDR3, as DNA: TGTGGCGAGCCAGGCGAGACCCAGTACTTC. The full variable domain, its missing parts supplied by reference TRBV28 and TRBJ2-5, is DVKVTQSSRYLVKRTGEKVFLECVQDMDHENMFWYRQDPGLGLRLIYFSYDVKMKEKGDIPEGYSVSREKKERFSLILESASTNQTSMYLCGEPGETQYFGPGTRLLVL.

The chain couples TRBV2 to TRBJ1-5; 7 bases are shared with TRBD1. Germline V CDR1 and CDR2: SNHLY, FYNNEI. The J segment lost 3 bases and the V segment lost 4 bases, leaving 6 bases of the junction unmatched. The CDR3 extends over 15 amino acids. The CDR3 sequence is CASSGMGQSNQPQHF. The DNA for the CDR3 is TGTGCCAGCAGTGGGATGGGACAGTCCAATCAGCCCCAGCATTTT.

This chain uses TRBV27 with TRBJ2-7, with D maybe TRBD2 (6 bases). The CDR3 has 13 amino acids. Trimming cost V 6 bases and J 2 bases, with 11 bases left between them. Germline CDR1 is MNHEY and CDR2 is SMNVEV (reference sequence). The CDR3 sequence: CASSPSGAYEQYF. The CDR3, as DNA: TGTGCCAGCAGCCCGTCGGGGGCCTACGAGCAGTACTTC.

CDR3 loop: CASSLAPWDRTTEAFF. The CDR3 DNA follows: TGTGCCAGCAGCTTAGCCCCATGGGACAGGACTACTGAAGCTTTCTTT. The chain combines TRBV11-2 with TRBJ1-1; 8 bases fit TRBD1. Looked up from germline, CDR1 is SGHAT and CDR2 is FQNNGV. The CDR3 extends over 16 amino acids. Losses at the gene ends were 1 base for V and 5 bases for J; bases not matched to a gene: 9.

The chain has TRBV7-8 and TRBJ2-5; 10 nucleotides agree with TRBD1. The V segment lost 1 base and the J segment 5 bases; nucleotides outside the gene matches: 10. CDR1 is SGHVS, CDR2 FQNEAQ, per germline. The length of the CDR3 is 17 residues. The CDR3 loop is CASSLGPQGTGEETQYF. In DNA, the CDR3 is TGTGCCAGCAGCTTAGGGCCACAAGGGACAGGGGAGGAGACCCAGTACTTC.

The chain combines TRBV6-4 with TRBJ1-2, with 11 bases that match TRBD1. The CDR3 is made up of 14 amino acids. The germline gives CDR1 MRHNA, CDR2 SNTAGT. After removal of 5 bases from V and 7 bases from J, the junction contained 6 bases not matched to a gene. CDR3 amino acids: CASSMDRGRGGYTF. For the CDR3, the DNA is TGTGCCAGCAGTATGGACAGGGGGCGGGGTGGCTACACCTTC.

This chain joins TRBV28 and TRBJ1-3; D call uncertain. V shed 7 bases and J shed 6 bases, with 7 bases lying between them. The CDR3 extends over 11 amino acids. Germline loops: CDR1 MDHEN, CDR2 SYDVKM. The CDR3 DNA is TGTGCCAGCACGGGGATAAACACCATATATTTT. Translation: CASTGINTIYF.

The gene calls are TRBV5-4 and TRBJ2-5; D might be TRBD1 (6 bases). CDR1 SGHNT and CDR2 YYREEE come from the germline V gene (reference sequence). Trimming removed 2 bases from V and 4 bases from J, with 9 bases in between. The CDR3 is made up of 13 amino acids. Written as DNA, the CDR3 is TGTGCCAGCAGCTTCCAGGGGTCAGAGACCCAGTACTTC. Protein: CASSFQGSETQYF. The full variable domain, with the rest looked up from reference TRBV5-4 and TRBJ2-5, is ETGVTQSPTHLIKTRGQQVTLRCSSQSGHNTVSWYQQALGQGPQFIFQYYREEENGRGNFPPRFSGLQFPNYSSELNVNALELDDSALYLCASSFQGSETQYFGPGTRLLVL.

This rearrangement joins TRBV7-2 to TRBJ2-5, with 9 bases aligning to TRBD1. The CDR3 length is 15 residues. The trim removed 1 base at V and 6 bases at J, leaving 6 bases unmatched. CDR1 is SGHTA and CDR2 is FQGNSA in the germline V gene. This CDR3 is CASSLGGQGMKTQYF. The CDR3 coding sequence is TGTGCCAGCAGCTTAGGGGGACAGGGTATGAAGACCCAGTACTTC.

This chain joins TRBV10-3 and TRBJ2-2; 8 bases fit TRBD1. The CDR3 spans 15 residues. J lost 4 bases, V lost 8 bases, and 9 bases had no gene match. Germline V gene sequence: CDR1 ENHRY, CDR2 SYGVKD. The CDR3 spells CAIRPGGESTGELFF. CDR3 nucleotide sequence: TGTGCCATCCGCCCAGGGGGCGAAAGCACCGGGGAGCTGTTTTTT.

The rearrangement links TRBV21-1 to TRBJ2-7; the table's D call, TRBD1, was not checked against the DNA. TRBV21-1 is a pseudogene. There are 13 residues in the CDR3. This CDR3 reads CASRQGLSYEQYF. The CDR3 DNA reads as TGTGCCAGCAGACAGGGCCTCTCCTACGAGCAGTACTTC.

V usage is TRBV2 and J usage is TRBJ1-1; 7 positions match TRBD1. The CDR3 contains 14 residues. CDR1 and CDR2 (germline): SNHLY, FYNNEI. J was trimmed by 0 bases and V by 3 bases; bases with no gene match: 1. In DNA, the CDR3 is TGTGCCAGCAGTGAGGACAGGCTGAACACTGAAGCTTTCTTT. Translating it yields CASSEDRLNTEAFF.

The V gene is TRBV19, the J gene TRBJ2-4, with a weak D call TRBD1 (5 bases). With 4 bases removed from V and 8 bases from J, the gap between germline ends came to 15 bases. Per germline, CDR1 LNHDA and CDR2 SQIVND (reference sequence). The CDR3 is 14 amino acids. The CDR3 DNA sequence: TGTGCCAGTAGTAAGGGGCGGCGTTTCGACATTCAGTACTTC. It translates to CASSKGRRFDIQYF.

The DNA of the CDR3 is TGTGCCAGCAGCGACACAGGTGAAAAACTGTTTTTT. Protein product: CASSDTGEKLFF. The gene calls are TRBV11-2 and TRBJ1-4; D perhaps matches TRBD1 (5 bases). CDR3 length: 12 residues. Trimming shortened V by 5 bases and J by 7 bases, and 8 bases separated the two germline ends. Germline loops: CDR1 SGHAT, CDR2 FQNNGV.